This T cell receptor beta chain was recorded in a study of blood T cell repertoires in COVID-19. One Seattle source followed patients from active infection through their disease course. How the authors handled the data: Amplifying reference gene primers gave estimates of nucleated cell counts. The table came from immunoSEQ multiplex PCR; TCRdb's copy has only in-frame clones and leaves some out. That table furnishes V, J and clone size, whereas the DNA furnished D and trimming. This sample yields about 220,000 clones, of which over 75% are seen a single time; about 2.5% belongs to the top ten. Germline trimming cut 3 bases from V and 4 bases from J; bases unmatched to any gene: 8. This CDR3 has 15 amino acids. Germline V gene data show CDR1 as SGDLS and CDR2 as YYNGEE. This clone was counted a single time.

The receptor was derived from a woman aged 70-85 years with COVID-19, enrolled during active disease. V gene TRBV9 combines with J gene TRBJ2-7; 9 positions match TRBD1. The sample consisted of peripheral blood. CDR3 nucleotide sequence: TGTGCCAGCAGCGGATTCGGGACAGGGAGATACGAGCAGTACTTC. As protein: CASSGFGTGRYEQYF.